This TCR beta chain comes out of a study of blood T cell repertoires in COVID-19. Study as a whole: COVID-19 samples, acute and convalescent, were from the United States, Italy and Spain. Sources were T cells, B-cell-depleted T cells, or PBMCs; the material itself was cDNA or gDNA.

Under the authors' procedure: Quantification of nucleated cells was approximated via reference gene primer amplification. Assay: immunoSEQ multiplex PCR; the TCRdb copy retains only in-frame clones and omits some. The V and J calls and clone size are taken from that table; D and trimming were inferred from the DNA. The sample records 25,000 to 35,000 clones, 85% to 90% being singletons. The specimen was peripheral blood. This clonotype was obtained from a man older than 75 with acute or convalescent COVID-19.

The CDR3 region is CASSLAGAGVSFF. The CDR3 region has the DNA TGTGCCAGCAGCTTAGCGGGAGCGGGGGTTTCGTTCTTC. This chain connects TRBV7-8 to TRBJ2-1; TRBD2 aligns across 8 bases. CDR3 length equals 13 residues. V trimming: 0 bases; J trimming: 15 bases; junction bases outside the gene matches: 7. Germline lookup yields CDR1 SGHVS and CDR2 FQNEAQ.